This T cell receptor beta chain was retrieved from a study of OX40 agonist ivuxolimab in advanced cancers. The table came from immunoSEQ multiplex PCR; TCRdb's copy has only in-frame clones and leaves some out. This sample has 55,000 to 75,000 clones, with about 88% found just once. The CDR3 spans 16 residues. Germline V gene lookup returns CDR1 SGHTA and CDR2 FQGTGA. V lost 0 bases and J lost 4, with 10 bases in between. This clone was detected only once. The V call is TRBV7-3, the J call TRBJ2-6, with D perhaps matching TRBD2 (6 bases). The clonotype comes from an adult with an advanced solid tumor such as melanoma, head and neck, liver or kidney cancer. Here the sequenced sample was CD4+ or CD8+ T cells sorted from blood, taken in a trial of the OX40 agonist ivuxolimab. For the CDR3, the DNA is TGTGCCAGCAGCTTAACAGCGGGCTCGGGGGCCAACGTCCTGACTTTC. It specifies CASSLTAGSGANVLTF.